These 32 T cell receptor beta chains came from one sample sequenced in a study of HIV-infected patients and healthy controls. Whole blood was used without fractionation, so all unsorted peripheral T cells were included. Around 500 ng RNA was reverse transcribed with alpha and beta constant-region primers. Separate chain-specific third strand synthesis with multiplexing indices produced the alpha and beta libraries. A single record per CDR3 protein comes from TCRdb applying MiXCR to the 5' RACE reads. The sample records around 16,000 distinct CDR3 sequences, more than 8.5% being singletons. The sequencing sample was made of blood. The source is an adult in good health.

This clonotype showed up many times. The CDR3 loop reads CASSQERDGFTDTQYF. The CDR3 DNA reads as TGCGCCAGCAGCCAAGAAAGGGACGGATTCACAGATACGCAGTATTTT. The chain has TRBV4-1 and TRBJ2-3; possibly TRBD1 or TRBD2 for D (5 bases each). Trimming shortened V by 0 bases and J by 2 bases, and 12 bases separated the two germline ends. The CDR3 length is 16 residues. Germline CDR1 and CDR2: MGHRA and YSYEKL.

At least ten counts were recorded for this clonotype. The chain combines TRBV29-1 with TRBJ1-1; no definite D call. The CDR3 consists of 11 residues. The V end lost 5 bases, the J end lost 6 bases, and 10 bases lay between the germline ends. CDR1 is SQVTM and CDR2 is ANQGSEA in the germline V gene. For the CDR3, the DNA is TGCAGCGTTTACCGATCCGCTGAAGCTTTCTTT. This translates into CSVYRSAEAFF.

This clonotype came up many times. This rearrangement joins TRBV9 to TRBJ2-1; TRBD2 aligns across 9 bases. Losses at the gene ends were 4 bases for V and 0 bases for J; bases not matched to a gene: 14. Per the germline V gene, CDR1 is SGDLS and CDR2 is YYNGEE. The CDR3 covers 19 residues. The CDR3, as DNA: TGTGCCAGCAGCTTTTCCGCAGCGGGAGGCCCGAGCTCCTACAATGAGCAGTTCTTC. Translated, it gives CASSFSAAGGPSSYNEQFF.

In its sample, this clonotype ranks as medium-sized (0.01 to 0.1%). The chain couples TRBV27 to TRBJ2-3; D remains unclear. The germline V gene encodes CDR1 MNHEY and CDR2 SMNVEV (reference sequence). This CDR3 is built from 11 residues. V was clipped by 4 bases and J by 2 bases, with 1 base between them. The CDR3 loop is CASSSTDTQYF. The CDR3 DNA reads as TGTGCCAGCAGTTCCACAGATACGCAGTATTTT.

This clonotype was found a few times. The chain carries TRBV12-3 or TRBV12-4 and TRBJ2-5; D perhaps matches TRBD1 (6 bases). V gave up 6 bases and J gave up 5 bases, with 13 bases separating them. The CDR3 contains 13 residues. CDR3 in amino acids: CASSTLGGETQYF. CDR3 bases: TGTGCCAGCAGCACTCTAGGGGGTGAGACCCAGTACTTC.

By sample share, this clonotype is medium-sized. The chain joins TRBV5-1 to TRBJ2-5; TRBD1 agrees at 11 bases. J lost 3 bases, V lost 4 bases, and 8 bases had no gene match. Germline CDR1 and CDR2: SGHRS and YFSETQ. This CDR3 is 16 amino acids long. DNA for the CDR3: TGCGCCAGCAGCCGTTACCGGACAGGGGGCGAAGAGACCCAGTACTTC. Translated, it gives CASSRYRTGGEETQYF.

This clonotype was found many times. The chain joins TRBV20-1 to TRBJ1-5; D unresolved. Per the germline V gene, CDR1 is DFQATT and CDR2 is SNEGSKA (reference sequence). The CDR3 covers 14 residues. The germline V and J ends were trimmed by 0 bases and 3 bases, with 9 bases remaining between them. The CDR3 bases are TGCAGTGCTAGAGACGACGGTAACAATCAGCCCCAGCATTTT. It specifies CSARDDGNNQPQHF.

Notes on this clonotype: This may arise from a read error, as a much more abundant clone is one base away. The chain employs TRBV10-3 and TRBJ1-2; 12 bases align to TRBD1. Germline V gives CDR1 ENHRY, CDR2 SYGVKD. CDR3 length: 14 residues. CDR3 DNA sequence: TGTGCCATCAGCGCCGGGACAGGGGGCTATGGCTACAACTTC. Amino acids: CAISAGTGGYGYNF.

The table lists this clonotype with many counts. The rearrangement links TRBV5-4 to TRBJ2-7, with TRBD2 matching over 9 bases. The V and J ends lost 0 bases and 6 bases, in that order; junction bases with no gene match: 10. The CDR3 loop spans 16 amino acids. Germline lookup yields CDR1 SGHNT and CDR2 YYREEE (reference sequence). The CDR3 is CASSLVGAGGPGEQYF. In DNA, the CDR3 is TGTGCCAGCAGCTTGGTCGGAGCGGGAGGCCCCGGCGAGCAGTACTTC.

This clonotype was counted a few times. The chain has TRBV2 and TRBJ2-2; D is uncertain. The CDR3 length is 14 residues. From germline, CDR1 is SNHLY and CDR2 FYNNEI. Trimming stripped 0 bases from V and 3 bases from J, with 5 bases between. DNA of the CDR3: TGTGCCAGCAGTGAAGCCGGACACACCGGGGAGCTGTTTTTT. This translates into CASSEAGHTGELFF.

The chain uses TRBV5-4 and TRBJ2-7; tentatively, D is TRBD1 (6 bases). Germline CDR1 SGHNT, CDR2 YYREEE (reference sequence). The CDR3 length is 14 residues. V was cut by 4 bases and J by 6 bases, with 17 bases left in between. This chain's CDR3 is CASSPRTADPEQYF. As DNA, the CDR3 is TGTGCCAGCAGCCCCCGGACAGCCGACCCCGAGCAGTACTTC. The full variable domain, rest sourced from reference TRBV5-4 and TRBJ2-7, is ETGVTQSPTHLIKTRGQQVTLRCSSQSGHNTVSWYQQALGQGPQFIFQYYREEENGRGNFPPRFSGLQFPNYSSELNVNALELDDSALYLCASSPRTADPEQYFGPGTRLTVT.

By share, this clonotype ranks as medium-sized. CDR3 loop: CSVATSGQGQETQYF. The CDR3 coding sequence is TGCAGCGTCGCTACCTCCGGACAGGGGCAAGAGACCCAGTACTTC. The chain uses TRBV29-1 and TRBJ2-5, with 9 bases matching TRBD1. The V gene's germline CDR1 is SQVTM and CDR2 ANQGSEA. V gave up 6 bases and J gave up 2 bases; unmatched junction bases: 10. The CDR3 has 15 residues.

This clonotype showed up many times. V is TRBV18 and J is TRBJ2-5, with 7 bases lining up with TRBD1. Germline values: CDR1 KGHSH, CDR2 LQKENI. The length of the CDR3 is 15 residues. V lost 3 bases to trimming and J lost 9 bases; unmatched junction nucleotides: 13. CDR3 sequence: CASSPTMTGSGPQYF. CDR3 in DNA: TGTGCCAGCTCACCTACTATGACAGGGTCTGGGCCCCAGTACTTC.

This clonotype was observed many times. The chain is built from TRBV7-9 and TRBJ1-1; no clear D gene. Per germline, CDR1 SEHNR and CDR2 FQNEAQ (reference sequence). This CDR3 has 18 amino acids. Trimming took off 4 bases at V and 0 bases at J, with 21 bases between the two ends. The CDR3: CASSSPLFRGKMNTEAFF. CDR3 in DNA: TGTGCCAGCAGCTCCCCTTTATTCCGGGGAAAAATGAACACTGAAGCTTTCTTT. The variable domain in full, with the rest retrieved from reference TRBV7-9 and TRBJ1-1, is DTGVSQNPRHKITKRGQNVTFRCDPISEHNRLYWYRQTLGQGPEFLTYFQNEAQLEKSRLLSDRFSAERPKGSFSTLEIQRTEQGDSAMYLCASSSPLFRGKMNTEAFFGQGTRLTVV.

This clonotype has a count of ten or more. The chain recombines TRBV19 with TRBJ2-3; 11 bases align to TRBD2. J gave up 3 bases and V 1 base, and 12 bases lay outside the gene matches. Germline V CDR1 and CDR2: LNHDA, SQIVND (reference sequence). The CDR3 has 19 residues. This CDR3 is CASSIVLAGVSSRTDTQYF. The CDR3 DNA sequence: TGTGCCAGTAGTATAGTACTAGCGGGAGTTTCAAGTCGTACAGATACGCAGTATTTT. Complete variable domain (other parts from reference TRBV19 and TRBJ2-3): DGGITQSPKYLFRKEGQNVTLSCEQNLNHDAMYWYRQDPGQGLRLIYYSQIVNDFQKGDIAEGYSVSREKKESFPLTVTSAQKNPTAFYLCASSIVLAGVSSRTDTQYFGPGTRLTVL.

The chain uses TRBV5-8 and TRBJ2-3; D perhaps matches TRBD1 (5 bases). Trimming removed 0 bases from V and 2 bases from J, with 10 bases in between. This CDR3 contains 15 residues. Germline V gives CDR1 SGHTS, CDR2 YDEGEE. The CDR3: CASSLVLGHTDTQYF. In nucleotides, the CDR3 is TGTGCCAGCAGCTTGGTCCTCGGACACACAGATACGCAGTATTTT.

In its sample, this clonotype is medium-sized (0.01 to 0.1%). DNA for the CDR3: TGTGCCAGCAGTCCCCGGGACAGGGGTTTTAGGACTGAAGCTTTCTTT. It codes for CASSPRDRGFRTEAFF. This chain joins TRBV12-3 or TRBV12-4 and TRBJ1-1, with TRBD1 matching 10 bases. CDR3 length: 16 amino acids. Germline trimming cut 5 bases from V and 5 bases from J; bases unmatched to any gene: 11.

This clonotype was counted ten times or more. The chain recombines TRBV29-1 with TRBJ2-7, with D perhaps matching TRBD2 (7 bases). The CDR3 is made up of 14 amino acids. Germline V gene lookup returns CDR1 SQVTM and CDR2 ANQGSEA. Trimming removed 5 bases at V and 4 bases at J, with 18 bases between. For the CDR3, the DNA is TGCAGCGTTACCCCCAGGACAGCGGGATACGAGCAGTACTTC. It encodes CSVTPRTAGYEQYF.

This clonotype was detected a few times. The V and J genes are TRBV12-3 or TRBV12-4 and TRBJ2-5; D is undetermined. This CDR3 has 13 residues. The ends were cut back, 7 bases at V and 3 bases at J, with 12 bases in the middle. The CDR3 DNA sequence: TGTGCCAGCACTCCCCCTAATAAAGAGACCCAGTACTTC. Its translation: CASTPPNKETQYF.

This clonotype occurred many times. This chain joins TRBV20-1 and TRBJ2-5; D is possibly TRBD1 or TRBD2 (7 bases each). Trimming removed 6 bases from V and 2 bases from J, with 10 bases in between. CDR3 size: 12 residues. The germline V gene encodes CDR1 DFQATT and CDR2 SNEGSKA (reference sequence). The CDR3 loop is CSARGGQETQYF. CDR3 DNA sequence: TGCAGTGCCAGGGGGGGTCAAGAGACCCAGTACTTC.

This clonotype was recorded at least ten times. The rearrangement joins TRBV12-3 or TRBV12-4 to TRBJ1-4, with D hard to call. Trimming shortened V by 9 bases and J by 5 bases, and 10 bases separated the two germline ends. CDR3 length equals 12 residues. The CDR3, as DNA: TGTGCCAGTACCGGAGAGAATGAAAAACTGTTTTTT. Its translation is CASTGENEKLFF.

This clonotype was seen more than once but under ten times. The V gene is TRBV2, the J gene TRBJ1-1; possibly TRBD1 for D (5 bases). Germline lookup yields CDR1 SNHLY and CDR2 FYNNEI. V lost 6 bases and J 4 bases, leaving 12 bases between the germline ends. The CDR3 consists of 13 residues. The CDR3 is CASRHDGGTEAFF. The CDR3, as DNA: TGTGCCAGCAGACACGACGGGGGCACTGAAGCTTTCTTT.

This clonotype showed up many times. V is TRBV6-5 and J is TRBJ2-7, with D possibly being TRBD1 or TRBD2 (5 bases each). The V and J ends lost 6 bases and 1 base respectively, with 13 bases between them. CDR3 length: 14 residues. Germline V CDR1 and CDR2: MNHEY, SVGAGI. The CDR3 loop is CASSLGTDSYEQYV. The CDR3 nucleotides are TGTGCCAGCAGCCTAGGGACGGATTCCTACGAGCAGTACGTC.

At least ten counts were recorded for this clonotype. The rearrangement joins TRBV27 to TRBJ2-6; D gene ambiguous. The V end was cut by 7 bases, the J end by 0 bases, with 7 bases between. Germline V CDR1 and CDR2: MNHEY, SMNVEV (reference sequence). The CDR3 totals 14 residues. CDR3 loop: CASTHVSGANVLTF. For the CDR3, the DNA is TGTGCCAGCACCCATGTCTCTGGGGCCAACGTCCTGACTTTC.

This rearrangement joins TRBV19 to TRBJ1-2; 9 nucleotides line up with TRBD1. The CDR3 has 18 amino acids. V lost 4 bases, J lost 3 bases, and 15 bases stayed unmatched. Germline V CDR1 and CDR2: LNHDA, SQIVND (reference sequence). CDR3 region: CASSRLDFGTGPHYGYTF. CDR3 coding DNA: TGTGCCAGTAGTAGGCTCGATTTTGGGACAGGGCCACACTATGGCTACACCTTC.

By sample fraction, this clonotype is medium-sized. V and J are TRBV6-1 and TRBJ2-4; tentatively, D is TRBD1 (6 bases). This CDR3 spans 13 amino acids. Deletions cut 2 bases from V and 5 bases from J, with 7 bases between. The germline V gene encodes CDR1 MNHNS and CDR2 SASEGT. The CDR3 sequence is CASSEQGQNIQYF. The CDR3 nucleotides are TGTGCCAGCAGTGAACAGGGGCAAAACATTCAGTACTTC.

The chain couples TRBV20-1 to TRBJ2-3; maybe TRBD1 (6 bases). The germline gives CDR1 DFQATT, CDR2 SNEGSKA (reference sequence). CDR3 length equals 16 residues. V was pared by 3 bases and J by 2 bases, with 18 bases between. CDR3 sequence reads: CSARDLTGRDTDTQYF. CDR3 in DNA: TGCAGTGCTAGGGACCTTACAGGGCGTGACACAGATACGCAGTATTTT.

This clonotype came up many times. The V and J genes are TRBV6-6 and TRBJ2-1; D may be TRBD2 (6 bases). Trimming shortened V by 6 bases and J by 9 bases, and 9 bases separated the two germline ends. This CDR3 contains 11 residues. The V gene's germline CDR1 is MNHNY and CDR2 SVGAGI (reference sequence). As DNA, the CDR3 is TGTGCCAGCAGAGGACTACTTGAGCAGTTCTTC. This gives the protein CASRGLLEQFF.

This clonotype came up many times. V gene TRBV15 combines with J gene TRBJ2-1, with D maybe TRBD2 (6 bases). Trimming stripped 1 base from V and 10 bases from J, with 11 bases between. Per the germline V gene, CDR1 is LNHNV and CDR2 is YYDKDF (reference sequence). CDR3 length: 13 residues. CDR3 DNA sequence: TGTGCCACCAGCAGAGTAGGTAGCGGAGAGCAGTTCTTC. It translates to CATSRVGSGEQFF.

This clonotype was counted only a few times. The rearrangement links TRBV19 to TRBJ2-1, with D possibly TRBD2 on 5 matching bases. CDR1 and CDR2 from the germline V gene are LNHDA and SQIVND (reference sequence). The CDR3 contains 16 residues. V dropped 3 bases and J dropped 7 bases, with 19 bases sitting between them. This CDR3 is CASSIASSRFGNEQFF. The CDR3 DNA reads TGTGCCAGTAGTATCGCTAGCTCTAGGTTCGGGAATGAGCAGTTCTTC.

This clonotype occurred many times. The CDR3 bases are TGTGCCAGCAGTGAAATAGCGGGTACATTTCAGACCCAGTACTTC. Its protein product is CASSEIAGTFQTQYF. This chain links TRBV2 with TRBJ2-5; 7 nucleotides line up with TRBD2. Germline V gene data show CDR1 as SNHLY and CDR2 as FYNNEI. The length of the CDR3 is 15 residues. With V trimmed by 2 bases and J by 6 bases, 9 bases remained unmatched.

This chain joins TRBV11-2 and TRBJ2-1; D ambiguous. V gave up 1 base and J gave up 0 bases, with 4 bases separating them. CDR3 size: 14 residues. Germline V CDR1 and CDR2: SGHAT, FQNNGV. The CDR3 spells CASSLADSYNEQFF. The CDR3 DNA sequence: TGTGCCAGCAGCTTAGCCGACTCCTACAATGAGCAGTTCTTC.